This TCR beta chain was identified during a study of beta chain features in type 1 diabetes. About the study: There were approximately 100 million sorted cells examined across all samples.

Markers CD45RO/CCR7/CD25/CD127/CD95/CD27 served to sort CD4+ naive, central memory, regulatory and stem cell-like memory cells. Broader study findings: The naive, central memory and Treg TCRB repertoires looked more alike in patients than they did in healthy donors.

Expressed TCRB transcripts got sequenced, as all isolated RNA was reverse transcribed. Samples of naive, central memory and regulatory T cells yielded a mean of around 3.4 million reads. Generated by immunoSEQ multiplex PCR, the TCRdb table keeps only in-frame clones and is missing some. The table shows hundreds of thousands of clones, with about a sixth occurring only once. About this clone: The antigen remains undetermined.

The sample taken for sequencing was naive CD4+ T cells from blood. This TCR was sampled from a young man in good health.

The CDR3 DNA reads as TGTGCCAGCAGCCCCATAGCGGGAGTCTCCTACGAGCAGTACTTC. It yields the protein CASSPIAGVSYEQYF. V usage is TRBV7-2 and J usage is TRBJ2-7; 9 positions match TRBD2. V lost 5 bases to trimming and J lost 0 bases; unmatched junction nucleotides: 5. The germline CDR1 and CDR2 sequences are SGHTA and FQGNSA. This CDR3 spans 15 amino acids.